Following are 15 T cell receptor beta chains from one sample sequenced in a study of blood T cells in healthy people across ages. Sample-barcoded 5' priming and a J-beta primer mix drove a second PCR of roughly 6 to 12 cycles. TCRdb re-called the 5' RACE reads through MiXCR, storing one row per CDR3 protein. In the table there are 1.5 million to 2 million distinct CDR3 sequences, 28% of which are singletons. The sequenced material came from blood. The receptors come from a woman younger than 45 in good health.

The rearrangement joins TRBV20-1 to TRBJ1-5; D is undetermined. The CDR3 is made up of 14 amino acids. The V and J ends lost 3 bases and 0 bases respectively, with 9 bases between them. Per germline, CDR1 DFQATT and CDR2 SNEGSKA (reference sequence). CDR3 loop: CSASQKLSNQPQHF. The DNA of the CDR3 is TGCAGTGCTAGTCAAAAACTTAGCAATCAGCCCCAGCATTTT.

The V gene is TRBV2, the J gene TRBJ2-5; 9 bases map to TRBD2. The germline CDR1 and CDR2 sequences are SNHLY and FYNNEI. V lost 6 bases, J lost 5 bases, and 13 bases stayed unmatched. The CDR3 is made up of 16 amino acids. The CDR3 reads CASRLLAGPTGETQYF. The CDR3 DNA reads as TGTGCCAGCAGACTACTAGCGGGCCCGACGGGGGAGACCCAGTACTTC. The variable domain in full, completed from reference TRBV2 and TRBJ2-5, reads EPEVTQTPSHQVTQMGQEVILRCVPISNHLYFYWYRQILGQKVEFLVSFYNNEISEKSEIFDDQFSVERPDGSNFTLKIRSTKLEDSAMYFCASRLLAGPTGETQYFGPGTRLLVL.

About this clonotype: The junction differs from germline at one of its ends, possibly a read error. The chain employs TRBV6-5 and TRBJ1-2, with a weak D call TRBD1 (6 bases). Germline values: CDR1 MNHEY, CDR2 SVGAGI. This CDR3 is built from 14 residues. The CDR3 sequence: CASSQDSQSYGYTF. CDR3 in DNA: TGTGCCAGCAGCCAGGACAGTCAAAGCTATGGTTACACCTTC.

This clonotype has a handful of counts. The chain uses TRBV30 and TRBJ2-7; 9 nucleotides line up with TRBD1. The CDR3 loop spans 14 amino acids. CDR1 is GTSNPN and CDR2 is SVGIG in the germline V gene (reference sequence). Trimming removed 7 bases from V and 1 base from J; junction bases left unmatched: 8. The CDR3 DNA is TGTGCCTTTGGAGGCGGGACAGGGTCCTACGAGCAGTACTTC. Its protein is CAFGGGTGSYEQYF. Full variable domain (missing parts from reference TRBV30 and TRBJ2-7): SQTIHQWPATLVQPVGSPLSLECTVEGTSNPNLYWYRQAAGRGLQLLFYSVGIGQISSEVPQNLSASRPQDRQFILSSKKLLLSDSGFYLCAFGGGTGSYEQYFGPGTRLTVT.

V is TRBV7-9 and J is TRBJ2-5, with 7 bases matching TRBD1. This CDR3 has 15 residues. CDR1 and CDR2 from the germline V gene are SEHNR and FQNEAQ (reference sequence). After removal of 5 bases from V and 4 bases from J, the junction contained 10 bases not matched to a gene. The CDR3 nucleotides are TGTGCCAGCAGCCGTACAGGGGTGAACGGAGAGACCCAGTACTTC. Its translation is CASSRTGVNGETQYF.

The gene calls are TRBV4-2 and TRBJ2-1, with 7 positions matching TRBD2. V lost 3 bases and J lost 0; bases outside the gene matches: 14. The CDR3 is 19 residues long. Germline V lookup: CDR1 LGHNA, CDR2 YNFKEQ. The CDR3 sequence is CASSQGMGGGPVSYNEQFF. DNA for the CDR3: TGTGCCAGCAGCCAGGGGATGGGGGGAGGGCCGGTCTCCTACAATGAGCAGTTCTTC.

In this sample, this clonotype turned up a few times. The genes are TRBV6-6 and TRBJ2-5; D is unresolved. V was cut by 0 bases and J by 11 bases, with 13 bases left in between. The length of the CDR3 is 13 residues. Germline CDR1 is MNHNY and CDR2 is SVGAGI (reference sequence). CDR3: CASSYSMPTEQYF. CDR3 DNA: TGTGCCAGCAGTTACTCGATGCCGACGGAGCAGTACTTC.

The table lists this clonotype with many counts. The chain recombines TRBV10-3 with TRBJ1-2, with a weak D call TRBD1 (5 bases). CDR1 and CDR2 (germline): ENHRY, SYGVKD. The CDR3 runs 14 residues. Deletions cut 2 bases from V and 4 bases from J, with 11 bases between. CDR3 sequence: CAISERRGTYGYTF. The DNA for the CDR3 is TGTGCCATCAGTGAGCGCCGGGGGACCTATGGCTACACCTTC.

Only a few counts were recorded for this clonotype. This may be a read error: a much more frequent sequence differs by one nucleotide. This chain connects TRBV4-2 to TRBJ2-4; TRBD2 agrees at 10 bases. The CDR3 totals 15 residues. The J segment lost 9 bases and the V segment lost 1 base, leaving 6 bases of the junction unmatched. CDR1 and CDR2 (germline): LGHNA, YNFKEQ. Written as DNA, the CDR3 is TGTGCCAGCAGCCAAGTCCTAGCGGGGGACAGCATTCAGTACTTC. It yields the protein CASSQVLAGDSIQYF.

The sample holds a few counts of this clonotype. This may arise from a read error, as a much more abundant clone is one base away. The CDR3 sequence: CSVGRVGRGETQYF. CDR3 nucleotide sequence: TGCAGCGTTGGTCGAGTGGGTAGGGGAGAGACCCAGTACTTC. V is TRBV29-1 and J is TRBJ2-5; weak D call: TRBD1 (5 bases). The V gene's germline CDR1 is SQVTM and CDR2 ANQGSEA. The CDR3 is made up of 14 amino acids. Trimming removed 4 bases from V and 4 bases from J, with 16 bases in between.

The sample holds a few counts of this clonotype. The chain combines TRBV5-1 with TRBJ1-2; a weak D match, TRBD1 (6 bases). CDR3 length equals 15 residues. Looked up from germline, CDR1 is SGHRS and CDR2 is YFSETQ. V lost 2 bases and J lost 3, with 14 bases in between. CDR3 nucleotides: TGCGCCAGCAGCTTTGCACAGGGCCCTTACTATGGCTACACCTTC. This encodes CASSFAQGPYYGYTF.

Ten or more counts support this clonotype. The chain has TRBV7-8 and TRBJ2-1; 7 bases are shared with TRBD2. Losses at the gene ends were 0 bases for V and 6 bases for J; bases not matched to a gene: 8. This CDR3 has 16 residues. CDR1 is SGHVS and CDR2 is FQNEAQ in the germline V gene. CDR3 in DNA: TGTGCCAGCAGCTTAGCTAGAGGGAGGGCGTTCAATGAGCAGTTCTTC. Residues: CASSLARGRAFNEQFF.

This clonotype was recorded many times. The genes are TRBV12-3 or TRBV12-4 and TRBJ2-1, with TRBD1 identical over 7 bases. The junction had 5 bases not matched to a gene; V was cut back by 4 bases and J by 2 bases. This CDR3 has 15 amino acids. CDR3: CASSSPGQTYNEQFF. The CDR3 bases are TGTGCCAGCAGTTCCCCGGGACAGACCTACAATGAGCAGTTCTTC.

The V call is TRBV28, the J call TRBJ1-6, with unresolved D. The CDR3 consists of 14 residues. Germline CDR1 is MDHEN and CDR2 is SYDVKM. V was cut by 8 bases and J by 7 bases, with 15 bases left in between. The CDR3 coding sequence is TGTGCCAGCGGGCCCCCGGTAGGAAATTCACCCCTCCACTTT. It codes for CASGPPVGNSPLHF.

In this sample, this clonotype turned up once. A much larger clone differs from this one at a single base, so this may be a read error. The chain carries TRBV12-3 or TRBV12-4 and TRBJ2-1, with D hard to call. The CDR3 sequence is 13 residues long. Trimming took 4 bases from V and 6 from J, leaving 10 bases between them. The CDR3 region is CASSSSDLNEQFF. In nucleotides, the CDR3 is TGTGCCAGCAGTTCCTCGGACCTCAATGAGCAGTTCTTC.